This T cell receptor (beta chain) was sequenced in a study of T cell repertoires in cytomegalovirus infection. The CDR3 runs 15 residues. CDR1 and CDR2 from the germline V gene are SGHVS and FNYEAQ. V was cut by 3 bases and J by 4 bases, with 12 bases left in between. Study outcomes and limitations: HLA-C-restricted CMV-specific TCR beta clonotypes were dominant in the ex vivo response.

TCRdb reprocessed the reads with MiXCR, giving one entry per CDR3 protein. This table holds roughly 600,000 distinct CDR3 sequences, around 24% found once. As for this clonotype: Its target is unknown.

The chain couples TRBV7-6 to TRBJ2-2, with D perhaps matching TRBD2 (5 bases). Sequenced: CD8+ T cells from PBMCs. The sequence was obtained from a human donor in good health (CMV status not recorded). Some clones in this sample may be carry-over from other donors' samples. The CDR3 bases are TGTGCCAGCAGCTTTCGGACTGCGGGCACCGGGGAGCTGTTTTTT. Encoded protein: CASSFRTAGTGELFF.